What follows are 21 T cell receptor beta chains derived from one specimen sequenced in a study of blood T cells in healthy people across ages. The authors ran a second PCR of about 6 to 12 cycles using a sample-barcoded 5' primer and a J-beta primer mix. Using its own MiXCR run on the 5' RACE reads, TCRdb lists one record per CDR3 protein. Here the sample spans under 2,000,000 distinct CDR3 sequences, just under 50% being singletons. What was sequenced was blood. The receptors come from a woman in her forties in good health.

This chain uses TRBV11-1 with TRBJ2-1; D tentatively fits TRBD1 or TRBD2 (5 bases each). The CDR3 consists of 14 residues. The ends were cut back, 9 bases at V and 1 base at J, with 13 bases in the middle. The germline CDR1 and CDR2 sequences are SGHAT and FQDESV (reference sequence). In nucleotides, the CDR3 is TGTGCCAGGGGGTTGGGGGTTTCCTACAATGAGCAGTTCTTC. The encoded protein is CARGLGVSYNEQFF.

V and J are TRBV7-8 and TRBJ1-4, with TRBD1 matching 9 bases. Germline trimming cut 9 bases from V and 4 bases from J; bases unmatched to any gene: 9. The CDR3 has 15 amino acids. Germline CDR1 is SGHVS and CDR2 is FQNEAQ. The CDR3 here is CASSPTGGFNEKLFF. The CDR3 bases are TGTGCCAGTAGCCCGACAGGGGGGTTTAATGAAAAACTGTTTTTT.

V usage is TRBV7-9 and J usage is TRBJ1-1, with D uncertain. The CDR3 is 14 amino acids. Per germline, CDR1 SEHNR and CDR2 FQNEAQ (reference sequence). With 3 bases removed from V and 4 bases from J, the gap between germline ends came to 12 bases. The DNA for the CDR3 is TGTGCCAGCAGCTTTCCACTTCAAGGCACTGAAGCTTTCTTT. Its protein is CASSFPLQGTEAFF.

The chain joins TRBV27 to TRBJ2-4, with D maybe TRBD1 (6 bases). Per the germline V gene, CDR1 is MNHEY and CDR2 is SMNVEV (reference sequence). V was trimmed by 2 bases and J by 0 bases, leaving 17 bases between them. The CDR3 runs 18 residues. The CDR3: CASSLRPGGGLAKNIQYF. The CDR3 bases are TGTGCCAGCAGTTTACGGCCGGGTGGGGGCCTAGCCAAAAACATTCAGTACTTC.

This clonotype was found a few times. The CDR3 nucleotides are TGCGCCAGCAGCCAAGTTCAGCTGGGGGTGGAGCCCCAGTACTTC. Protein product: CASSQVQLGVEPQYF. This chain joins TRBV4-1 and TRBJ2-5; possibly TRBD1 or TRBD2 for D (5 bases each). This CDR3 contains 15 residues. V lost 1 base and J 9 bases, leaving 18 bases between the germline ends. Germline V lookup: CDR1 MGHRA, CDR2 YSYEKL.

This clonotype showed up just a few times. J is TRBJ2-5 and V is TRBV24-1; no definite D call. Trimming took 0 bases from V and 2 from J, leaving 9 bases between them. This CDR3 has 15 amino acids. CDR1 KGHDR and CDR2 SFDVKD come from the germline V gene. The CDR3 region has the DNA TGTGCCACCAGTGATTTGAACAGTCAGCAAGAGACCCAGTACTTC. Protein: CATSDLNSQQETQYF.

The chain has TRBV7-9 and TRBJ2-5; unclear D gene. The J call may not be correct, given that the DNA end is closer to TRBJ2-1. The germline CDR1 and CDR2 sequences are SEHNR and FQNEAQ (reference sequence). The CDR3 is made up of 14 amino acids. The CDR3 DNA is TGTGCCAGCAGCTTATCAGAGTACCAAGAGACCCAGTTCTTC. Its translation is CASSLSEYQETQFF.

This clonotype was detected only once. This chain connects TRBV7-3 to TRBJ1-1; D is uncertain. V shed 5 bases and J shed 0 bases, with 13 bases lying between them. Germline V CDR1 and CDR2: SGHTA, FQGTGA. The CDR3 has 15 amino acids. The CDR3 loop reads CASSSQQIMNTEAFF. The CDR3 region has the DNA TGTGCCAGCAGCAGCCAACAAATCATGAACACTGAAGCTTTCTTT.

The rearrangement joins TRBV4-3 to TRBJ1-4; D is ambiguous. Trimming removed 2 bases at V and 4 bases at J, with 11 bases between. The V gene's germline CDR1 is LGHNA and CDR2 YSLEER. The CDR3 extends over 15 amino acids. The chain's CDR3 is CASSQINGLNEKLFF. CDR3 nucleotide sequence: TGCGCCAGCAGCCAAATTAACGGGCTTAATGAAAAACTGTTTTTT.

The DNA of the CDR3 is TGTGCCAGCAGCCCTAGACAGGCCTATGGCTACACCTTC. This translates into CASSPRQAYGYTF. This chain joins TRBV7-2 and TRBJ1-2; possible D gene TRBD1, 6 bases. The germline gives CDR1 SGHTA, CDR2 FQGNSA. Trimming pared 5 bases from V and 4 bases from J, leaving 11 bases between. The CDR3 spans 13 residues.

This chain uses TRBV2 with TRBJ2-5; D is possibly TRBD1 (8 bases). The CDR3 is 15 amino acids. V lost 1 base to trimming and J lost 7 bases, with 16 bases between them. Looked up from germline, CDR1 is SNHLY and CDR2 is FYNNEI. The CDR3 nucleotides are TGTGCCAGCAGTGAAGGGACAGGGAGGGAAGGGACCCAGTACTTC. The encoded protein is CASSEGTGREGTQYF.

This clonotype has a single count. The chain links TRBV21-1 to TRBJ2-7; TRBD1 reflects the table's D call only, with no check against the DNA. TRBV21-1 is tagged as a pseudogene. The CDR3 loop spans 15 amino acids. CDR3 DNA: TGTGCCAGCAGCAAATACAGGGAAGGCTCCTACGAGCAGTACTTC. The encoded protein is CASSKYREGSYEQYF.

The chain employs TRBV28 and TRBJ2-1; 10 bases agree with TRBD1. V dropped 8 bases and J dropped 10; count of bases not matched to a gene: 11. In germline, CDR1 is MDHEN, CDR2 SYDVKM. The CDR3 extends over 14 amino acids. The CDR3 loop is CASRRDRGPGEQFF. In DNA, the CDR3 is TGTGCCAGCCGGAGAGACAGGGGGCCGGGCGAGCAGTTCTTC.

V and J are TRBV28 and TRBJ2-7; 7 bases line up with TRBD1. The CDR3 runs to 14 residues. Germline V lookup: CDR1 MDHEN, CDR2 SYDVKM. The V segment lost 4 bases and the J segment 3 bases; nucleotides outside the gene matches: 6. The CDR3 bases are TGTGCCAGCAGTTCGGACAGGAAGGGCTACGAGCAGTACTTC. Translation: CASSSDRKGYEQYF.

V gene TRBV2 combines with J gene TRBJ2-5, with D unresolved. This CDR3 comprises 13 residues. With 7 bases removed from V and 2 bases from J, the gap between germline ends came to 11 bases. Germline loops: CDR1 SNHLY, CDR2 FYNNEI. The CDR3 sequence is CASNLRGQETQYF. In nucleotides, the CDR3 is TGTGCCAGCAATCTCCGAGGACAAGAGACCCAGTACTTC.

This chain joins TRBV6-5 and TRBJ1-4; D call uncertain. Germline lookup yields CDR1 MNHEY and CDR2 SVGAGI. The CDR3 sequence is 13 residues long. With 8 bases removed from V and 9 bases from J, the gap between germline ends came to 16 bases. This CDR3 is CASSSVVRKKLFF. CDR3 nucleotides: TGTGCCAGCTCCTCCGTTGTAAGGAAAAAACTGTTTTTT.

This chain joins TRBV20-1 and TRBJ1-6, with 7 bases that match TRBD1. The trim removed 6 bases at V and 9 bases at J, leaving 5 bases unmatched. This CDR3 has 12 residues. Germline CDR1 DFQATT, CDR2 SNEGSKA (reference sequence). The chain's CDR3 is CSAQGQASPLHF. DNA of the CDR3: TGCAGTGCCCAAGGACAGGCTTCACCCCTCCACTTT.

The CDR3 spells CSARRWGGGPGGMDIQYF. The CDR3 DNA reads TGCAGTGCTAGACGCTGGGGCGGGGGCCCAGGAGGTATGGACATTCAGTACTTC. The rearrangement uses TRBV20-1 and TRBJ2-4, with a weak D call TRBD2 (7 bases). V was cut by 2 bases and J by 8 bases, with 28 bases left in between. CDR1 DFQATT and CDR2 SNEGSKA come from the germline V gene (reference sequence). This CDR3 is 18 amino acids long.

This clonotype was found a few times. The chain joins TRBV29-1 to TRBJ2-3, with D perhaps matching TRBD1 or TRBD2 (5 bases each). CDR3 length equals 18 residues. CDR1 is SQVTM, CDR2 ANQGSEA, per germline. V lost 3 bases and J lost 0, with 22 bases in between. CDR3 in amino acids: CSVDRLGTPHSSTDTQYF. The DNA of the CDR3 is TGCAGCGTTGACAGGCTCGGGACCCCGCATTCTAGCACAGATACGCAGTATTTT.

This clonotype was seen only a few times. The chain employs TRBV7-2 and TRBJ2-7; D may be TRBD1 (7 bases). V lost 4 bases and J lost 5, with 18 bases in between. The CDR3 extends over 15 amino acids. Germline CDR1 reads SGHTA; CDR2 reads FQGNSA. As DNA, the CDR3 is TGTGCCAGCAGCTGGCGGGGACAGAGAGGCAACGAGCAGTACTTC. Its protein is CASSWRGQRGNEQYF.

The chain couples TRBV28 to TRBJ2-5, with a possible D match to TRBD2 (5 bases). From germline, CDR1 is MDHEN and CDR2 SYDVKM. This CDR3 spans 17 amino acids. V was trimmed by 4 bases and J by 11 bases, leaving 29 bases between them. The CDR3 is CASSSNLGSSLQDEQYF. The CDR3 DNA follows: TGTGCCAGCAGTTCTAACCTGGGGAGCTCTTTGCAGGATGAGCAGTACTTC.